The TCR beta chain under discussion was sequenced for a study of shared clonotypes between healthy human individuals. Germline CDR1 and CDR2: SGHRS and YFSETQ. This CDR3 region has 14 residues. J lost 1 base, V lost 2 bases, and 2 bases had no gene match. Investigators divided CD4+ cells into CD45RA+ naive and CD45RA-negative memory subsets. Each subset's genomic DNA was split evenly across several immunoSEQ plates. In the authors' workflow: Filtering differed for immunoSEQ, which gave only junction sequences without quality scores. The method was immunoSEQ multiplex PCR; TCRdb's version includes in-frame clones alone and lacks a portion of them. V, J and clone size reflect that table, while D and trimming were determined from the DNA. The profile shows some 980,000 clones, over 60% of them singletons. Regarding this clone: A clone one base away is much larger, so this may be a read error.

This TCR derives from a man between 18 and 29 years old in good health. The V and J genes are TRBV5-1 and TRBJ2-7; 8 bases are shared with TRBD2. Material: memory CD4+ T cells sorted from blood. Subset here: CD45RA-negative fraction. The CDR3 region has the DNA TGCGCCAGCAGCTTCACTAGCGGATCCTACGAGCAGTACTTC. Its protein is CASSFTSGSYEQYF. The variable domain in full, completed from reference TRBV5-1 and TRBJ2-7, reads KAGVTQTPRYLIKTRGQQVTLSCSPISGHRSVSWYQQTPGQGLQFLFEYFSETQRNKGNFPGRFSGRQFSNSRSEMNVSTLELGDSALYLCASSFTSGSYEQYFGPGTRLTVT.